Listed below are T cell receptor beta chains from one sample, sequenced in a study of T cell responses to AZD1222 COVID-19 vaccine. Sequencing used immunoSEQ multiplex PCR; TCRdb keeps in-frame clones, though not all of them. The table records under 70,000 clones, 84% of them present only once. The specimen was peripheral blood, collected on day 0 of AZD1222 vaccination. Every receptor here comes from an adult in good health. CDR3s include the opening cysteine and the closing phenylalanine or tryptophan. The order of the fields is D gene, J gene, V gene, clone size, CDR3 protein, CDR3 DNA. The D gene is left open where the match is weak. Rows may omit the clone size; those that give it use once, few, many or a size class.

d_call: TRBD2; j_call: TRBJ2-2; v_call: TRBV27; clone_size: once; cdr3_aa: CASSLAVAGEGYTGELFF; cdr3_nt: TGTGCCAGCAGTTTAGCGGTTGCGGGAGAGGGGTACACCGGGGAGCTGTTTTTT
d_call: -; j_call: TRBJ1-1; v_call: TRBV28; clone_size: -; cdr3_aa: CASMGSQGRHTEAFF; cdr3_nt: TGTGCCAGCATGGGTTCGCAAGGGAGGCACACTGAAGCTTTCTTT
d_call: TRBD1; j_call: TRBJ1-3; v_call: TRBV6-1; clone_size: -; cdr3_aa: CASSEAPLGRGQENTIYF; cdr3_nt: TGTGCCAGCAGTGAAGCCCCTTTGGGCAGGGGGCAAGAAAACACCATATATTTT
d_call: -; j_call: TRBJ1-5; v_call: TRBV28; clone_size: -; cdr3_aa: CASSFLGGGQPQHF; cdr3_nt: TGTGCCAGCAGTTTTTTGGGGGGTGGTCAGCCCCAGCATTTT
d_call: TRBD2; j_call: TRBJ2-1; v_call: TRBV15; clone_size: once; cdr3_aa: CATSRDKPSLAGGAYNEQFF; cdr3_nt: TGTGCCACCAGCAGAGATAAGCCCTCGCTAGCGGGGGGTGCCTACAATGAGCAGTTCTTC
d_call: -; j_call: TRBJ1-1; v_call: TRBV5-4; clone_size: -; cdr3_aa: CASSLVGTQGGEAFF; cdr3_nt: TGTGCCAGCAGCTTGGTAGGGACACAAGGTGGGGAAGCTTTCTTT
d_call: -; j_call: TRBJ1-1; v_call: TRBV29-1; clone_size: once; cdr3_aa: CSVSQTGSTEAFF; cdr3_nt: TGCAGCGTTTCGCAGACGGGGAGCACTGAAGCTTTCTTT
d_call: TRBD1; j_call: TRBJ1-2; v_call: TRBV7-9; clone_size: once; cdr3_aa: CASSPGDRGRDGYTF; cdr3_nt: TGTGCCAGCAGCCCGGGGGACAGGGGCCGCGATGGCTACACCTTC
d_call: -; j_call: TRBJ2-5; v_call: TRBV28; clone_size: few; cdr3_aa: CASSPMDAIQETQYF; cdr3_nt: TGTGCCAGCAGTCCCATGGACGCAATACAAGAGACCCAGTACTTC
d_call: TRBD2; j_call: TRBJ2-7; v_call: TRBV28; clone_size: -; cdr3_aa: CASRAGGPPYEQYF; cdr3_nt: TGTGCCAGCAGAGCGGGGGGTCCCCCCTACGAGCAGTACTTC
d_call: -; j_call: TRBJ2-5; v_call: TRBV9; clone_size: -; cdr3_aa: CASSTTSQETQYF; cdr3_nt: TGTGCCAGCAGCACGACGTCCCAAGAGACCCAGTACTTC
d_call: -; j_call: TRBJ1-2; v_call: TRBV7-9; clone_size: -; cdr3_aa: CASSLTGSTLF; cdr3_nt: TGTGCCAGCAGCTTGACCGGGAGCACCCTCTTC
d_call: -; j_call: TRBJ1-1; v_call: TRBV9; clone_size: once; cdr3_aa: CASSEDGLTEAFF; cdr3_nt: TGTGCCAGCAGCGAGGACGGGCTCACTGAAGCTTTCTTT
d_call: -; j_call: TRBJ2-1; v_call: TRBV5-6; clone_size: -; cdr3_aa: CASSFGGVNNEQFF; cdr3_nt: TGTGCCAGCAGCTTCGGAGGGGTCAACAATGAGCAGTTCTTC
d_call: -; j_call: TRBJ1-2; v_call: TRBV6-2/TRBV6-3; clone_size: -; cdr3_aa: CASSYWAGYTF; cdr3_nt: TGTGCCAGCAGTTATTGGGCTGGCTACACCTTC
d_call: -; j_call: TRBJ1-4; v_call: TRBV19; clone_size: -; cdr3_aa: CASRPRNNNEKLFF; cdr3_nt: TGTGCCAGTAGACCCCGGAACAATAATGAAAAACTGTTTTTT
d_call: -; j_call: TRBJ2-1; v_call: TRBV27; clone_size: -; cdr3_aa: CATTTLSYNEQFF; cdr3_nt: TGTGCCACCACCACTTTAAGTTACAATGAGCAGTTCTTC
d_call: -; j_call: TRBJ1-5; v_call: TRBV7-2; clone_size: -; cdr3_aa: CASSLQGHPPQHF; cdr3_nt: TGTGCCAGCAGCCTACAGGGTCATCCGCCCCAGCATTTT
d_call: TRBD2; j_call: TRBJ2-6; v_call: TRBV19; clone_size: few; cdr3_aa: CASSGGDSSGANVLTF; cdr3_nt: TGTGCCAGTTCGGGGGGGGATTCTTCTGGGGCCAACGTCCTGACTTTC
d_call: -; j_call: TRBJ2-7; v_call: TRBV5-1; clone_size: few; cdr3_aa: CASSLGDSSAYEQYF; cdr3_nt: TGCGCCAGCAGCTTGGGGGACTCTTCAGCCTACGAGCAGTACTTC
d_call: TRBD2; j_call: TRBJ2-5; v_call: TRBV24-1; clone_size: -; cdr3_aa: CATMTSREETQYF; cdr3_nt: TGTGCCACCATGACTAGCCGCGAAGAGACCCAGTACTTC
d_call: -; j_call: TRBJ1-2; v_call: TRBV19; clone_size: -; cdr3_aa: CASSPITLNGYTF; cdr3_nt: TGTGCCAGTAGTCCCATTACACTTAATGGCTACACCTTC